This entry features one T cell receptor beta chain sequence. This CDR3 is also generated by other DNA sequences in the sample. Authors' methods: Estimates of nucleated cell counts were drawn from the amplification of reference gene primers. Profiled with immunoSEQ multiplex PCR; TCRdb holds only in-frame clones, not every one. That table gives V, J and clone size, and the DNA gave D and trimming. The sample contains about 360,000 clones, approximately 82% of which appear only once. This sample stems from a study of blood T cell repertoires in COVID-19. Across the whole study: Acute-phase and convalescent COVID-19 samples originated in the United States, Italy and Spain. In each case, the material was cDNA or gDNA derived from T cells, B-cell-depleted T cells, or PBMCs.

The CDR3 extends over 13 amino acids. Trimming cost V 3 bases and J 3 bases, with 7 bases left between them. Sequencing used peripheral blood. The TCR originated in a man aged 25 to 45 with active or convalescent COVID-19. V gene TRBV12-3 or TRBV12-4 combines with J gene TRBJ2-3, with D tentatively TRBD2 (5 bases). Here the CDR3 reads CASSFRGTDTQYF. In DNA form, the CDR3 reads TGTGCCAGCAGTTTCAGAGGGACAGATACGCAGTATTTT.